These 27 T cell receptor beta chains came from one sample sequenced in a study of radiation and T cells in renal cell carcinoma. Time point denoted: blood 2 weeks post-SBRT. This sample's treatment: 15 Gy SBRT to primary tumor, nephrectomy 4 weeks later. Data came from immunoSEQ multiplex PCR; TCRdb stores just in-frame clones and leaves some out. The sample contains about 150,000 clones, about nine tenths of which appear only once. Sequencing was performed on blood, taken from a patient whose treatment included radiotherapy and nephrectomy. These receptors all come from a woman in her forties or fifties with renal cell carcinoma.

J is TRBJ1-2 and V is TRBV18, with D possibly TRBD1 on 6 matching bases. V lost 3 bases and J lost 5, with 16 bases in between. Germline lookup yields CDR1 KGHSH and CDR2 LQKENI. This CDR3 spans 15 amino acids. This CDR3 is CASSPTPRQEYGYTF. In DNA form, the CDR3 reads TGTGCCAGCTCACCCACACCTCGACAGGAATATGGCTACACCTTC.

This chain connects TRBV7-2 to TRBJ1-6; D gene uncertain. The germline V gene has CDR1 SGHTA and CDR2 FQGNSA. The V gene lost 0 bases and the J gene lost 18 bases, with 12 bases spanning the gap. This CDR3 region has 12 residues. CDR3 bases: TGTGCCAGCAGCTTAGCGGCGCAGAGGCCCCACTTT. Translation gives CASSLAAQRPHF.

V usage is TRBV7-3 and J usage is TRBJ2-1; no reliable D call. The CDR3 is 14 residues long. Between the trimmed V and J ends, which lost 4 bases and 6 bases, there was a span of 13 bases. The germline V gene encodes CDR1 SGHTA and CDR2 FQGTGA. The CDR3 protein is CASSSLGASNEQFF. In nucleotides, the CDR3 is TGTGCCAGCAGCTCCCTCGGAGCCAGCAATGAGCAGTTCTTC.

The chain joins TRBV6-5 to TRBJ1-4, with a tentative D call TRBD1 (6 bases). Germline V lookup: CDR1 MNHEY, CDR2 SVGAGI. The CDR3 is 16 residues long. V was pared by 2 bases and J by 0 bases, with 10 bases between. The CDR3 DNA is TGTGCCAGCAGTTACGGGGGCCGGGCAACTAATGAAAAACTGTTTTTT. This gives the protein CASSYGGRATNEKLFF.

This clone has a single count. DNA for the CDR3: TGTGCCAGCAGTCGGACAGGCAAGGAAAATGAAAAACTGTTTTTT. It specifies CASSRTGKENEKLFF. The V gene is TRBV2, the J gene TRBJ1-4; 7 bases are a match to TRBD1. V lost 5 bases to trimming and J lost 5 bases; unmatched junction nucleotides: 8. This CDR3 has 15 residues. CDR1 is SNHLY, CDR2 FYNNEI, per germline.

Concerning this clone: The identical CDR3 is also encoded by other nucleotide sequences in the sample. V gene TRBV5-5 combines with J gene TRBJ1-4; D is perhaps TRBD1 (6 bases). Trimming took off 0 bases at V and 6 bases at J, with 15 bases between the two ends. Germline V gene data show CDR1 as SGHKS and CDR2 as YYEKEE (reference sequence). There are 16 residues in the CDR3. The CDR3 here is CASSLVGGQGDEKLFF. The DNA for the CDR3 is TGTGCCAGCAGCTTGGTAGGGGGGCAGGGAGATGAAAAACTGTTTTTT.

V usage is TRBV6-6 and J usage is TRBJ2-5, with 12 bases identical to TRBD1. With 6 bases clipped from V and 5 bases from J, the junction kept 10 bases outside the gene matches. CDR3 length: 16 residues. Per the germline V gene, CDR1 is MNHNY and CDR2 is SVGAGI (reference sequence). In DNA, the CDR3 is TGTGCCAGCAGCACCACCGGGACAGGGGGCACGGAGACCCAGTACTTC. Its translation: CASSTTGTGGTETQYF.

The V and J genes are TRBV6-1 and TRBJ1-5; D is ambiguous. Germline CDR1 MNHNS, CDR2 SASEGT. The CDR3 consists of 14 residues. V lost 3 bases and J lost 1, with 7 bases in between. DNA of the CDR3: TGTGCCAGCAGTGAGGCAAACAGCAATCAGCCCCAGCATTTT. It yields the protein CASSEANSNQPQHF.

V usage is TRBV6-1 and J usage is TRBJ2-7; D remains ambiguous. The CDR3 has 11 residues. Between the trimmed V and J ends, which lost 3 bases and 7 bases, there was a span of 7 bases. Germline V gene data show CDR1 as MNHNS and CDR2 as SASEGT. The CDR3 DNA reads as TGTGCCAGCAGTGAGTCTAGAGAGCAGTACTTC. Residues: CASSESREQYF.

This clone was observed a few times. V gene TRBV5-1 combines with J gene TRBJ1-1; no clear D gene. The CDR3 sequence is 13 residues long. The V and J ends lost 2 bases and 0 bases respectively, with 5 bases between them. Germline V gene data show CDR1 as SGHRS and CDR2 as YFSETQ. CDR3 nucleotide sequence: TGCGCCAGCAGCTTAGGATTGAACACTGAAGCTTTCTTT. It translates to CASSLGLNTEAFF.

The chain joins TRBV13 to TRBJ2-3; 7 bases agree with TRBD2. Germline values: CDR1 PRHDT, CDR2 FYEKMQ (reference sequence). The junction had 5 bases not matched to a gene; V was cut back by 5 bases and J by 0 bases. The CDR3 spans 15 residues. The CDR3 spells CASSLGGVSTDTQYF. DNA for the CDR3: TGTGCCAGCAGCCTTGGGGGGGTTAGCACAGATACGCAGTATTTT.

This clone was observed a few times. The chain joins TRBV7-9 to TRBJ2-4; 11 nucleotides agree with TRBD1. The germline V gene has CDR1 SEHNR and CDR2 FQNEAQ (reference sequence). The CDR3 has 16 amino acids. Trimming at V came to 4 bases and at J to 3 bases, leaving 5 bases not matched to a gene. The CDR3 bases are TGTGCCAGCAGCTCATGGGACAGGGGGGACAAAAACATTCAGTACTTC. It yields the protein CASSSWDRGDKNIQYF.

This sequence joins TRBV10-3 and TRBJ1-1; a possible D gene is TRBD1 (6 bases). Trimming shortened V by 6 bases and J by 5 bases, and 13 bases separated the two germline ends. This CDR3 comprises 13 residues. CDR1 and CDR2 from the germline V gene are ENHRY and SYGVKD. The CDR3 loop is CAISVDRVTEAFF. CDR3 coding DNA: TGTGCCATCAGCGTGGACAGAGTGACTGAAGCTTTCTTT.

The genes are TRBV5-6 and TRBJ1-6, with D perhaps TRBD1 (5 bases). V was clipped by 3 bases and J by 7 bases, with 8 bases between them. Germline CDR1 is SGHDT and CDR2 is YYEEEE. The CDR3 loop spans 13 amino acids. The chain's CDR3 is CASSYNRNSPLHF. For the CDR3, the DNA is TGTGCCAGCAGCTACAACAGGAATTCACCCCTCCACTTT.

The CDR3 loop is CASSFGGNGYQETQYF. For the CDR3, the DNA is TGCGCCAGCAGCTTCGGGGGGAATGGGTACCAAGAGACCCAGTACTTC. The genes are TRBV5-1 and TRBJ2-5, with TRBD2 identical over 7 bases. CDR1 SGHRS and CDR2 YFSETQ come from the germline V gene. Losses at the gene ends were 2 bases for V and 0 bases for J; bases not matched to a gene: 7. The CDR3 is 16 residues long.

V and J are TRBV18 and TRBJ2-7; 9 bases fit TRBD2. The CDR3 loop spans 17 amino acids. With V trimmed by 2 bases and J by 4 bases, 12 bases remained unmatched. Per germline, CDR1 KGHSH and CDR2 LQKENI. In nucleotides, the CDR3 is TGTGCCAGCTCACCAATTGACAGCGGGGGGATTCAATACGAGCAGTACTTC. Translation gives CASSPIDSGGIQYEQYF.

The rearrangement joins TRBV2 to TRBJ1-1, with 10 positions matching TRBD1. The trim removed 6 bases at V and 4 bases at J, leaving 8 bases unmatched. The CDR3 sequence is 15 residues long. Germline V gives CDR1 SNHLY, CDR2 FYNNEI. CDR3 sequence: CASRRGTGVPTEAFF. The CDR3 DNA reads as TGTGCCAGCAGGCGGGGGACAGGGGTTCCCACTGAAGCTTTCTTT.

The V and J genes are TRBV6-1 and TRBJ1-6; D remains ambiguous. The CDR3 extends over 18 amino acids. The V gene's germline CDR1 is MNHNS and CDR2 SASEGT. The V end lost 3 bases, the J end lost 0 bases, and 15 bases lay between the germline ends. The chain's CDR3 is CASSDVGSMRSYNSPLHF. The CDR3 DNA is TGTGCCAGCAGTGATGTGGGATCGATGCGCTCCTATAATTCACCCCTCCACTTT.

This sequence joins TRBV19 and TRBJ2-5, with 8 bases identical to TRBD2. The length of the CDR3 is 15 residues. Germline-derived CDR1 and CDR2 are LNHDA and SQIVND (reference sequence). V was clipped by 3 bases and J by 5 bases; unmatched bases: 8. Written as DNA, the CDR3 is TGTGCCAGTAGTATCGGCGGGGGGCAGGGGGAGACCCAGTACTTC. This codes for CASSIGGGQGETQYF.

The rearrangement joins TRBV19 to TRBJ2-1; 14 bases are a match to TRBD2. This CDR3 has 16 amino acids. From germline, CDR1 is LNHDA and CDR2 SQIVND (reference sequence). Trimming took 4 bases from V and 9 from J; bases not matched to a gene: 8. CDR3 DNA: TGTGCCAGTAGTAAACCGGGACTAGCGGGGGTTGTTGAGCAGTTCTTC. This translates into CASSKPGLAGVVEQFF.

In this sample, this clone turned up many times. The chain joins TRBV4-2 to TRBJ2-7; the D gene is possibly TRBD2 (6 bases). The CDR3 consists of 16 residues. Germline V lookup: CDR1 LGHNA, CDR2 YNFKEQ. V lost 0 bases, J lost 0 bases, and 12 bases lay in between. The CDR3 loop reads CASSQEGGLGSYEQYF. CDR3 DNA: TGTGCCAGCAGCCAAGAGGGAGGCTTAGGCTCCTACGAGCAGTACTTC.

V is TRBV7-9 and J is TRBJ2-7; the D is unclear. Between the trimmed V and J ends, which lost 4 bases and 4 bases, there was a span of 8 bases. The V gene's germline CDR1 is SEHNR and CDR2 FQNEAQ (reference sequence). The CDR3 sequence is 12 residues long. DNA of the CDR3: TGTGCCAGCAGCTCGGACCGGTACGAGCAGTACTTC. Amino acid sequence: CASSSDRYEQYF.

The chain couples TRBV19 to TRBJ2-3, with unresolved D. CDR3 length equals 13 residues. Germline-derived CDR1 and CDR2 are LNHDA and SQIVND (reference sequence). V lost 5 bases, J lost 6 bases, and 12 bases lay in between. This CDR3 is CASSSISGDTQYF. The CDR3 region has the DNA TGTGCCAGTAGTTCTATTAGTGGGGATACGCAGTATTTT.

The rearrangement joins TRBV4-1 to TRBJ2-2; 10 nucleotides line up with TRBD1. J was trimmed by 5 bases and V by 0 bases; bases with no gene match: 9. The CDR3 sequence is 18 residues long. The germline V gene has CDR1 MGHRA and CDR2 YSYEKL. CDR3 in amino acids: CASSQDIRQGALTGELFF. The CDR3 nucleotides are TGCGCCAGCAGCCAAGATATTCGACAGGGGGCGCTTACCGGGGAGCTGTTTTTT.

The chain employs TRBV18 and TRBJ2-1; D call uncertain. Trimming pared 6 bases from V and 0 bases from J, leaving 12 bases between. The CDR3 contains 15 residues. Looked up from germline, CDR1 is KGHSH and CDR2 is LQKENI. The CDR3 sequence is CASSRTETSYNEQFF. For the CDR3, the DNA is TGTGCCAGCTCGCGCACAGAAACCTCCTACAATGAGCAGTTCTTC.

This chain joins TRBV19 and TRBJ2-3; D could derive from TRBD1 or TRBD2 (6 bases each). V dropped 3 bases and J dropped 1 base, with 8 bases sitting between them. The germline V gene has CDR1 LNHDA and CDR2 SQIVND (reference sequence). The CDR3 sequence is 14 residues long. CDR3: CASSIRGGTDTQYF. The CDR3 nucleotides are TGTGCCAGTAGTATTAGGGGGGGCACAGATACGCAGTATTTT.

This chain joins TRBV5-1 and TRBJ2-1, with TRBD2 matching over 8 bases. Per germline, CDR1 SGHRS and CDR2 YFSETQ. This CDR3 comprises 16 residues. The trim removed 0 bases at V and 4 bases at J, leaving 6 bases unmatched. CDR3 bases: TGCGCCAGCAGCTTGGAAGCGGGGGCTTCTTACAATGAGCAGTTCTTC. Encoded protein: CASSLEAGASYNEQFF.